These 25 T cell receptor beta chains came from one sample sequenced in a study of T cell changes during pregnancy in multiple sclerosis. Only in-frame clones appear in the TCRdb table, and some are missing; sequencing was by immunoSEQ multiplex PCR. Here the sample spans about 100,000 clones, about 91% being singletons. The input for sequencing was peripheral blood, taken in the second trimester of pregnancy. These receptors all come from a female donor with multiple sclerosis, enrolled in a pregnancy study.

V is TRBV28 and J is TRBJ1-5, with a tentative D call TRBD1 (6 bases). CDR1 and CDR2 from the germline V gene are MDHEN and SYDVKM. The CDR3 has 14 residues. Trimming removed 4 bases from V and 5 bases from J, with 12 bases in between. CDR3 coding DNA: TGTGCCAGCAGTTACAGGGAAAATCATCAGCCCCAGCATTTT. Amino acid sequence: CASSYRENHQPQHF.

This sequence joins TRBV28 and TRBJ1-2; the match to TRBD1 covers 10 bases. With 5 bases clipped from V and 2 bases from J, the junction kept 5 bases outside the gene matches. CDR3 length: 15 residues. CDR1 is MDHEN and CDR2 is SYDVKM in the germline V gene. This CDR3 reads CASSRDRGKNYGYTF. The CDR3 nucleotides are TGTGCCAGCAGTAGGGACAGGGGTAAAAACTATGGCTACACCTTC.

This chain connects TRBV9 to TRBJ2-2; no definite D call. Germline V gives CDR1 SGDLS, CDR2 YYNGEE. V was pared by 4 bases and J by 1 base, with 8 bases between. The CDR3 covers 14 residues. The CDR3 protein is CASSLRQNTGELFF. In DNA, the CDR3 is TGTGCCAGCAGCCTGAGACAGAACACCGGGGAGCTGTTTTTT.

This chain links TRBV28 with TRBJ2-7, with 8 positions matching TRBD2. CDR1 and CDR2 from the germline V gene are MDHEN and SYDVKM. The CDR3 has 13 amino acids. The trim removed 6 bases at V and 4 bases at J, leaving 5 bases unmatched. The CDR3, as DNA: TGTGCCAGCAGCTATCGGGGGGGGTACGAGCAGTACTTC. It specifies CASSYRGGYEQYF. Full variable domain (outside the CDR3, taken from reference TRBV28 and TRBJ2-7): DVKVTQSSRYLVKRTGEKVFLECVQDMDHENMFWYRQDPGLGLRLIYFSYDVKMKEKGDIPEGYSVSREKKERFSLILESASTNQTSMYLCASSYRGGYEQYFGPGTRLTVT.

V is TRBV7-9 and J is TRBJ2-1; TRBD2 aligns across 9 bases. Germline V gives CDR1 SEHNR, CDR2 FQNEAQ (reference sequence). The trim removed 5 bases at V and 8 bases at J, leaving 10 bases unmatched. The CDR3 runs to 15 residues. CDR3 sequence (DNA): TGTGCCAGCAGCCCCAGCGTAGCGGGAGTTTATGAGCAGTTCTTC. This sequence encodes CASSPSVAGVYEQFF.

The V and J genes are TRBV4-2 and TRBJ1-2; tentatively, D is TRBD1 (6 bases). The V gene lost 2 bases and the J gene lost 3 bases, with 7 bases spanning the gap. Per the germline V gene, CDR1 is LGHNA and CDR2 is YNFKEQ. The CDR3 is 13 amino acids. The CDR3: CASSQRTDYGYTF. The CDR3 nucleotides are TGTGCCAGCAGCCAACGGACAGACTATGGCTACACCTTC.

The V and J genes are TRBV5-5 and TRBJ2-7; 9 nucleotides agree with TRBD1. With V trimmed by 4 bases and J by 5 bases, 10 bases remained unmatched. This CDR3 has 15 residues. CDR1 and CDR2 (germline): SGHKS, YYEKEE (reference sequence). CDR3 DNA sequence: TGTGCCAGCAGCCCGACCGGGACAGGGAACCACGAGCAGTACTTC. This translates into CASSPTGTGNHEQYF.

Only one count was recorded for this clone. The chain links TRBV11-2 to TRBJ2-5; possible D gene TRBD1, 7 bases. The germline V gene encodes CDR1 SGHAT and CDR2 FQNNGV. This CDR3 is built from 18 residues. V was shortened by 4 bases and J by 0 bases, with 21 bases between the two germline ends. CDR3 nucleotide sequence: TGTGCCAGCAGCTCTAGCGCCCCCAGGGGGGTAAACCAAGAGACCCAGTACTTC. Its protein is CASSSSAPRGVNQETQYF. Looking up the rest from reference TRBV11-2 and TRBJ2-5 gives the full variable domain: EAGVAQSPRYKIIEKRQSVAFWCNPISGHATLYWYQQILGQGPKLLIQFQNNGVVDDSQLPKDRFSAERLKGVDSTLKIQPAKLEDSAVYLCASSSSAPRGVNQETQYFGPGTRLLVL.

The V call is TRBV27, the J call TRBJ1-5; D call uncertain. With 6 bases removed from V and 1 base from J, the gap between germline ends came to 13 bases. CDR1 and CDR2 (germline): MNHEY, SMNVEV (reference sequence). The CDR3 has 15 residues. The CDR3 sequence is CASRPYSLSNQPQHF. CDR3 coding DNA: TGTGCCAGCAGGCCCTACTCACTAAGCAATCAGCCCCAGCATTTT.

The chain links TRBV4-2 to TRBJ2-7; TRBD1 matches 7 bases. Germline CDR1 is LGHNA and CDR2 is YNFKEQ. V was clipped by 0 bases and J by 2 bases; unmatched bases: 4. This CDR3 is built from 15 residues. The CDR3 DNA reads as TGTGCCAGCAGCCAAGACGGACAGGTGCCCTACGAGCAGTACTTC. Its protein product is CASSQDGQVPYEQYF.

J is TRBJ1-3 and V is TRBV6-5, with D tentatively TRBD1 (6 bases). This CDR3 region has 11 residues. Germline CDR1 reads MNHEY; CDR2 reads SVGAGI. Trimming left V 6 bases short and J 8 bases short, with 8 bases between. CDR3 region: CASRQGDTIYF. CDR3 nucleotide sequence: TGTGCCAGCAGACAGGGAGACACCATATATTTT.

The rearrangement joins TRBV5-1 to TRBJ2-2; 10 bases map to TRBD2. The V segment lost 2 bases and the J segment 5 bases; nucleotides outside the gene matches: 0. Germline CDR1 is SGHRS and CDR2 is YFSETQ. The CDR3 consists of 14 residues. The CDR3, as DNA: TGCGCCAGCAGCTTACTAGCGGGAACCGGGGAGCTGTTTTTT. Translating gives CASSLLAGTGELFF.

The V gene is TRBV25-1, the J gene TRBJ1-2; 8 nucleotides line up with TRBD1. This CDR3 contains 14 residues. CDR1 MGHDK and CDR2 SYGVNS come from the germline V gene. Trimming at V came to 4 bases and at J to 3 bases, leaving 4 bases not matched to a gene. The CDR3 DNA reads as TGTGCCAGCAGTGGATACAGGGGGGACTATGGCTACACCTTC. This translates into CASSGYRGDYGYTF.

The chain combines TRBV15 with TRBJ2-7; 8 bases align to TRBD2. CDR3 length: 15 amino acids. Germline assignment: CDR1 LNHNV and CDR2 YYDKDF (reference sequence). With V trimmed by 4 bases and J by 2 bases, 7 bases remained unmatched. CDR3 in amino acids: CATSKEERGTYEQYF. DNA of the CDR3: TGTGCCACCAGCAAAGAGGAGCGGGGGACCTACGAGCAGTACTTC.

V gene TRBV7-8 combines with J gene TRBJ2-1; a weak D match, TRBD1 (6 bases). Germline assignment: CDR1 SGHVS and CDR2 FQNEAQ. There are 17 residues in the CDR3. Trimming pared 5 bases from V and 8 bases from J, leaving 25 bases between. The chain's CDR3 is CASSVIRTGQGKDEQFF. Written as DNA, the CDR3 is TGTGCCAGCAGCGTTATTCGAACGGGGCAGGGGAAGGATGAGCAGTTCTTC.

The gene calls are TRBV7-6 and TRBJ2-1; 7 bases match TRBD1. V was clipped by 5 bases and J by 0 bases; unmatched bases: 4. The CDR3 loop spans 15 amino acids. Germline CDR1 is SGHVS and CDR2 is FNYEAQ. Here the CDR3 DNA reads TGTGCCAGCAGCGTGGGACAGAGCTCCTACAATGAGCAGTTCTTC. It yields the protein CASSVGQSSYNEQFF.

The V gene is TRBV14, the J gene TRBJ1-1; D is possibly TRBD1 (5 bases). The V and J ends lost 0 bases and 8 bases respectively, with 13 bases between them. The CDR3 consists of 14 residues. Per germline, CDR1 SGHDN and CDR2 FVKESK. The CDR3 bases are TGTGCCAGCAGCCAAGAAGGCAGGGTGTGGGAAGCTTTCTTT. Translation: CASSQEGRVWEAFF. Full variable domain (outside the CDR3, taken from reference TRBV14 and TRBJ1-1): EAGVTQFPSHSVIEKGQTVTLRCDPISGHDNLYWYRRVMGKEIKFLLHFVKESKQDESGMPNNRFLAERTGGTYSTLKVQPAELEDSGVYFCASSQEGRVWEAFFGQGTRLTVV.

This sequence joins TRBV2 and TRBJ2-7, with 9 positions matching TRBD1. The germline V gene has CDR1 SNHLY and CDR2 FYNNEI. This CDR3 has 14 residues. V gave up 4 bases and J gave up 4 bases; unmatched junction bases: 5. The CDR3 region has the DNA TGTGCCAGCAGTGGAAGGACAGGGGTGTACGAGCAGTACTTC. Translation gives CASSGRTGVYEQYF.

The chain carries TRBV29-1 and TRBJ2-3; no firm D call. V was shortened by 5 bases and J by 3 bases, with 15 bases between the two germline ends. The CDR3 length is 14 residues. Germline V gives CDR1 SQVTM, CDR2 ANQGSEA. CDR3 residues: CSVREPGRTDTQYF. The CDR3 DNA reads as TGCAGCGTTCGAGAACCAGGTAGAACAGATACGCAGTATTTT.

The rearrangement links TRBV19 to TRBJ2-1, with 8 bases matching TRBD2. The CDR3 is 16 residues long. Germline assignment: CDR1 LNHDA and CDR2 SQIVND (reference sequence). The V segment lost 1 base and the J segment 0 bases; nucleotides outside the gene matches: 2. CDR3 in amino acids: CASSIGGTSSYNEQFF. The CDR3 DNA reads TGTGCCAGTAGTATAGGGGGGACTAGCTCCTACAATGAGCAGTTCTTC.

The chain couples TRBV7-9 to TRBJ2-1; perhaps TRBD2 as D (6 bases). The germline V gene has CDR1 SEHNR and CDR2 FQNEAQ (reference sequence). Trimming took off 5 bases at V and 8 bases at J, with 13 bases between the two ends. The CDR3 is 13 amino acids. In DNA form, the CDR3 reads TGTGCCAGCAGCCTGACTAGTAGCGATGAGCAGTTCTTC. It codes for CASSLTSSDEQFF.

The gene calls are TRBV5-1 and TRBJ2-3; 16 bases agree with TRBD2. The CDR3 is 17 amino acids. CDR1 and CDR2 from the germline V gene are SGHRS and YFSETQ. Trimming at V came to 3 bases and at J to 4 bases, leaving 5 bases not matched to a gene. The CDR3 here is CASSWGLAGGPSDTQYF. CDR3 nucleotides: TGCGCCAGCAGCTGGGGACTAGCGGGAGGGCCCTCAGATACGCAGTATTTT.

The CDR3 nucleotides are TGTGCCAGCAGTTGGGCACAGGGGGTCGAGCAGTACTTC. Translated, it gives CASSWAQGVEQYF. V gene TRBV27 combines with J gene TRBJ2-7, with TRBD1 identical over 8 bases. Germline values: CDR1 MNHEY, CDR2 SMNVEV (reference sequence). The CDR3 covers 13 residues. The trim removed 4 bases at V and 6 bases at J, leaving 5 bases unmatched.

This CDR3 is CASSPTGQFGEAFF. CDR3 nucleotides: TGTGCCAGCAGCCCCACGGGACAGTTTGGCGAAGCTTTCTTT. The chain has TRBV9 and TRBJ1-1; 7 bases are shared with TRBD1. With V trimmed by 4 bases and J by 8 bases, 11 bases remained unmatched. CDR1 is SGDLS, CDR2 YYNGEE, per germline. The CDR3 loop spans 14 amino acids.

The chain joins TRBV2 to TRBJ2-3; D possibly corresponds to TRBD2 (6 bases). The V end lost 7 bases, the J end lost 6 bases, and 14 bases lay between the germline ends. The CDR3 spans 13 residues. Germline CDR1 is SNHLY and CDR2 is FYNNEI. The CDR3 reads CASNGGLEDTQYF. The CDR3 DNA reads TGTGCCAGCAACGGGGGACTCGAGGATACGCAGTATTTT.